The 18 T cell receptor beta chains reported below all come from one sample, sequenced in a study of T cell changes during pregnancy in multiple sclerosis. The repertoire was sequenced with immunoSEQ multiplex PCR; TCRdb's copy has only in-frame clones and lacks some. The data show 70,000 to 80,000 clones, with 80% to 95% seen just once and 3% to 4% held by the top ten. Source: peripheral blood, taken after pregnancy. Source of these receptors: a female donor in good health, enrolled as a control in a pregnancy study.

J is TRBJ1-1 and V is TRBV28; D ambiguous. In germline, CDR1 is MDHEN, CDR2 SYDVKM. Trimming stripped 5 bases from V and 0 bases from J, with 7 bases between. The CDR3 has 13 residues. The CDR3: CASSVTMNTEAFF. The CDR3 DNA reads TGTGCCAGCAGTGTGACTATGAACACTGAAGCTTTCTTT.

The chain links TRBV7-3 to TRBJ2-3, with D unclear. The germline CDR1 and CDR2 sequences are SGHTA and FQGTGA. Trimming cost V 6 bases and J 0 bases, with 10 bases left between them. The CDR3 is 14 amino acids. The CDR3 reads CASSRSVSTDTQYF. The CDR3 nucleotides are TGTGCCAGCAGTCGGTCCGTTAGCACAGATACGCAGTATTTT.

The chain employs TRBV27 and TRBJ1-3; D perhaps matches TRBD1 (5 bases). Germline-derived CDR1 and CDR2 are MNHEY and SMNVEV (reference sequence). The CDR3 loop spans 17 amino acids. With 0 bases removed from V and 0 bases from J, the gap between germline ends came to 12 bases. CDR3 nucleotide sequence: TGTGCCAGCAGTTTATCGGGGGGAGGCTTCTCTGGAAACACCATATATTTT. Protein: CASSLSGGGFSGNTIYF.

The chain recombines TRBV28 with TRBJ1-1; 8 nucleotides match TRBD1. Germline V CDR1 and CDR2: MDHEN, SYDVKM. The ends lost 8 bases at V and 2 bases at J; junction bases unmatched: 1. There are 12 residues in the CDR3. The CDR3 bases are TGTGCCAGCTCAGGGGGCAACACTGAAGCTTTCTTT. Translation: CASSGGNTEAFF.

V gene TRBV4-1 combines with J gene TRBJ1-5; the D gene is possibly TRBD1 (5 bases). CDR3 length: 13 residues. Germline V CDR1 and CDR2: MGHRA, YSYEKL. The V end lost 1 base, the J end lost 7 bases, and 8 bases lay between the germline ends. The CDR3 protein is CASSQGQGQPQHF. The DNA of the CDR3 is TGCGCCAGCAGCCAAGGCCAGGGACAGCCCCAGCATTTT.

The chain has TRBV29-1 and TRBJ2-6; the match to TRBD2 covers 7 bases. CDR3 length equals 16 residues. Germline V gives CDR1 SQVTM, CDR2 ANQGSEA. The V gene end was trimmed by 7 bases and the J gene end by 1 base; junction bases not matched to a gene: 10. The CDR3 region is CSAWLGGSSGANVLTF. Here the CDR3 DNA reads TGCAGCGCCTGGTTGGGGGGGTCGTCTGGGGCCAACGTCCTGACTTTC.

This clone was seen just once. This sequence joins TRBV28 and TRBJ2-7; 11 bases are shared with TRBD2. The CDR3 is 17 residues long. Germline CDR1 reads MDHEN; CDR2 reads SYDVKM. V dropped 3 bases and J dropped 0; count of bases not matched to a gene: 7. CDR3 nucleotides: TGTGCCAGCAGTTTTCTTCTAGCGGGGGGAGGCTCCTACGAGCAGTACTTC. It translates to CASSFLLAGGGSYEQYF. The variable domain in full, completed from reference TRBV28 and TRBJ2-7, reads DVKVTQSSRYLVKRTGEKVFLECVQDMDHENMFWYRQDPGLGLRLIYFSYDVKMKEKGDIPEGYSVSREKKERFSLILESASTNQTSMYLCASSFLLAGGGSYEQYFGPGTRLTVT.

The rearrangement joins TRBV7-2 to TRBJ1-6, with a weak D call TRBD1 (6 bases). Trimming pared 5 bases from V and 4 bases from J, leaving 15 bases between. Germline assignment: CDR1 SGHTA and CDR2 FQGNSA. The CDR3 extends over 16 amino acids. CDR3 region: CASSPRGGPYNSPLHF. CDR3 nucleotides: TGTGCCAGCAGCCCTAGGGGGGGTCCTTATAATTCACCCCTCCACTTT.

This rearrangement joins TRBV12-5 to TRBJ2-1, with 10 positions matching TRBD2. The CDR3 spans 17 residues. Germline V lookup: CDR1 LGHNT, CDR2 FRNRAP. The V gene end was trimmed by 1 base and the J gene end by 6 bases; junction bases not matched to a gene: 9. This CDR3 is CASGLDTSGRGPNEQFF. CDR3 nucleotide sequence: TGTGCTAGTGGTTTGGACACCAGCGGGAGGGGGCCCAATGAGCAGTTCTTC.

The rearrangement joins TRBV5-1 to TRBJ1-6; D possibly corresponds to TRBD1 (5 bases). This CDR3 spans 15 amino acids. Germline V gene lookup returns CDR1 SGHRS and CDR2 YFSETQ. Trimming cost V 0 bases and J 9 bases, with 13 bases left between them. CDR3 protein: CASSLEEGSGSPLHF. CDR3 in DNA: TGCGCCAGCAGCTTGGAGGAGGGGTCGGGTTCACCCCTCCACTTT.

The rearrangement uses TRBV21-1 and TRBJ2-7; the DNA was not used to check the table's D call, TRBD2. TRBV21-1 is labeled a pseudogene. This CDR3 contains 12 residues. The chain's CDR3 is CASRPNGYEQYF. CDR3 bases: TGTGCCAGCAGGCCCAACGGCTACGAGCAGTACTTC.

The chain joins TRBV19 to TRBJ1-5, with 7 positions matching TRBD1. The germline gives CDR1 LNHDA, CDR2 SQIVND (reference sequence). There are 15 residues in the CDR3. Unmatched junction bases numbered 4, after V lost 3 bases and J lost 2 bases. The CDR3 protein is CASSMTTGGNQPQHF. The CDR3 region has the DNA TGTGCCAGTAGTATGACCACAGGGGGCAATCAGCCCCAGCATTTT.

The J gene is TRBJ2-2, the V gene TRBV25-1; TRBD1 aligns across 10 bases. Trimming took 3 bases from V and 6 from J; bases not matched to a gene: 7. In germline, CDR1 is MGHDK, CDR2 SYGVNS. The CDR3 spans 16 residues. The CDR3 nucleotides read TGTGCCAGCAGTGACGCGACAGGGGGCAAGGCCGGGGAGCTGTTTTTT. It codes for CASSDATGGKAGELFF.

This chain links TRBV6-4 with TRBJ2-1; 7 bases align to TRBD2. CDR3 length equals 14 residues. From germline, CDR1 is MRHNA and CDR2 SNTAGT. V was pared by 2 bases and J by 7 bases, with 5 bases of the junction left unmatched. DNA for the CDR3: TGTGCCAGCAGTGACGTGTGGGGGGGAAATGAGCAGTTCTTC. Translation gives CASSDVWGGNEQFF.

The chain is built from TRBV2 and TRBJ2-2, with D perhaps TRBD2 (5 bases). The germline CDR1 and CDR2 sequences are SNHLY and FYNNEI. This CDR3 contains 15 residues. V lost 6 bases and J lost 0, with 11 bases in between. CDR3 amino acids: CASRRSTTNTGELFF. As DNA, the CDR3 is TGTGCCAGCAGGCGGTCGACTACGAACACCGGGGAGCTGTTTTTT.

This rearrangement joins TRBV14 to TRBJ1-1, with D possibly matching TRBD1 (6 bases). Trimming pared 2 bases from V and 2 bases from J, leaving 12 bases between. Germline V gene sequence: CDR1 SGHDN, CDR2 FVKESK. This CDR3 is built from 15 residues. CDR3 DNA sequence: TGTGCCAGCAGCCAACCGGCAGGGGCAAACACTGAAGCTTTCTTT. Translating it yields CASSQPAGANTEAFF.

The CDR3 region has the DNA TGTGCCAGTGGGGGAGAGGGGGCTACTGAAGCTTTCTTT. Translation gives CASGGEGATEAFF. The chain recombines TRBV19 with TRBJ1-1; the match to TRBD1 covers 7 bases. V was pared by 8 bases and J by 5 bases, with 8 bases of the junction left unmatched. The V gene's germline CDR1 is LNHDA and CDR2 SQIVND (reference sequence). The CDR3 loop spans 13 amino acids.

The V and J genes are TRBV7-6 and TRBJ1-2; 8 bases are shared with TRBD1. The CDR3 runs 16 residues. V lost 0 bases, J lost 8 bases, and 11 bases stayed unmatched. CDR1 SGHVS and CDR2 FNYEAQ come from the germline V gene. The CDR3 sequence is CASSLAGTGRVRGYTF. The CDR3 DNA reads as TGTGCCAGCAGCTTAGCTGGGACAGGCCGTGTGAGAGGCTACACCTTC.